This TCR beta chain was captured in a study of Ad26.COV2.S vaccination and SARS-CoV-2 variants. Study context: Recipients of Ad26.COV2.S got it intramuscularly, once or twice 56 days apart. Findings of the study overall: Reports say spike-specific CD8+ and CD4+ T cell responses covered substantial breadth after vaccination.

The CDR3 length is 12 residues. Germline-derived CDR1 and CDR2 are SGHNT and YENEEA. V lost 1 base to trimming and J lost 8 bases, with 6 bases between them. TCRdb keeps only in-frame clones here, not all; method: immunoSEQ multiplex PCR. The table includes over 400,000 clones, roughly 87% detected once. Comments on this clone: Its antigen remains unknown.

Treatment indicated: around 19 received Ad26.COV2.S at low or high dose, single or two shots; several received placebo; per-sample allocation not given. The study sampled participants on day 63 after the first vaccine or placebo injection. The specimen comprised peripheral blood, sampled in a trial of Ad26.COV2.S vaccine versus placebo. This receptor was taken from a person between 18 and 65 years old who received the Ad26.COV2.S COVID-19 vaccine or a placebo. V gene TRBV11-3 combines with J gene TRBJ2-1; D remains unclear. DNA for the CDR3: TGTGCCAGCAGCTTAGCCCCCCATGAGCAGTTCTTC. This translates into CASSLAPHEQFF.